This passage covers 28 T cell receptor beta chains from one sample sequenced in a study of shared T cell receptors in the human thymus. Generated by immunoSEQ multiplex PCR, the TCRdb table keeps only in-frame clones and is missing some. The sample lists almost 550,000 clones; 75% to 80% were seen once. These sequences were also reported in another study, on human thymus T cells.

Sequenced input: thymocytes. The receptors here all came from a boy in the first two years of life with a congenital heart defect.

This clone has a single count. The V and J genes are TRBV6-5 and TRBJ1-3; the D is unclear. V shed 2 bases and J shed 0 bases, with 8 bases lying between them. Per the germline V gene, CDR1 is MNHEY and CDR2 is SVGAGI. This CDR3 contains 15 residues. The CDR3 loop is CASSYQARSGNTIYF. DNA of the CDR3: TGTGCCAGCAGTTACCAGGCCCGCTCTGGAAACACCATATATTTT.

The chain is built from TRBV5-1 and TRBJ2-1; 13 bases match TRBD2. Trimming removed 1 base from V and 7 bases from J; junction bases left unmatched: 8. The CDR3 has 17 amino acids. The germline V gene has CDR1 SGHRS and CDR2 YFSETQ. As DNA, the CDR3 is TGCGCCAGCAGCTTGTCCAGGACTAGCGGGAGAATTAATGAGCAGTTCTTC. Encoded protein: CASSLSRTSGRINEQFF. The whole variable domain, remainder taken from reference TRBV5-1 and TRBJ2-1, is KAGVTQTPRYLIKTRGQQVTLSCSPISGHRSVSWYQQTPGQGLQFLFEYFSETQRNKGNFPGRFSGRQFSNSRSEMNVSTLELGDSALYLCASSLSRTSGRINEQFFGPGTRLTVL.

In this sample, this clone turned up a few times. The V and J genes are TRBV19 and TRBJ2-3; D call uncertain. Germline V lookup: CDR1 LNHDA, CDR2 SQIVND (reference sequence). The CDR3 has 15 amino acids. V lost 3 bases and J 2 bases, leaving 12 bases between the germline ends. The chain's CDR3 is CASSIAGPSTDTQYF. Written as DNA, the CDR3 is TGTGCCAGTAGTATCGCAGGTCCCTCCACAGATACGCAGTATTTT.

This clone was detected only a few times. The genes are TRBV28 and TRBJ2-1; the D gene is possibly TRBD2 (5 bases). Germline values: CDR1 MDHEN, CDR2 SYDVKM. The CDR3 is made up of 12 amino acids. Trimming removed 1 base at V and 7 bases at J, with 5 bases between. Here the CDR3 reads CASSLSGNEQFF. Here the CDR3 DNA reads TGTGCCAGCAGTTTATCGGGAAATGAGCAGTTCTTC.

This rearrangement joins TRBV19 to TRBJ1-4; D call uncertain. Trimming took off 5 bases at V and 0 bases at J, with 10 bases between the two ends. The CDR3 extends over 15 amino acids. The germline V gene encodes CDR1 LNHDA and CDR2 SQIVND (reference sequence). CDR3 DNA sequence: TGTGCCAGTAGTCCTAGAGAGTCAACTAATGAAAAACTGTTTTTT. Protein product: CASSPRESTNEKLFF.

Only one count was recorded for this clone. This chain links TRBV10-1 with TRBJ2-7, with TRBD2 matching over 7 bases. CDR1 is WNHNN and CDR2 is SYGVQD in the germline V gene (reference sequence). The CDR3 has 18 amino acids. After removal of 2 bases from V and 4 bases from J, the junction contained 17 bases not matched to a gene. CDR3: CASSEGQRDCSFRYEQYF. For the CDR3, the DNA is TGCGCCAGCAGTGAGGGCCAGCGGGACTGTTCTTTTCGTTACGAGCAGTACTTC.

This rearrangement joins TRBV19 to TRBJ2-5; D uncertain. Per germline, CDR1 LNHDA and CDR2 SQIVND (reference sequence). V was cut by 4 bases and J by 3 bases, with 3 bases left in between. CDR3 length: 11 residues. CDR3 in amino acids: CASSSKETQYF. As DNA, the CDR3 is TGTGCCAGTAGTAGTAAAGAGACCCAGTACTTC.

This clone has a handful of counts. The V call is TRBV25-1, the J call TRBJ2-4; perhaps TRBD1 as D (8 bases). V lost 4 bases to trimming and J lost 8 bases, with 18 bases between them. The germline V gene has CDR1 MGHDK and CDR2 SYGVNS. This CDR3 contains 15 residues. In DNA form, the CDR3 reads TGTGCCAGCAGTGTGGGGAGGACAGGGAGGGACATTCAGTACTTC. This sequence encodes CASSVGRTGRDIQYF.

The chain joins TRBV14 to TRBJ2-7; 8 bases agree with TRBD1. CDR1 SGHDN and CDR2 FVKESK come from the germline V gene. The CDR3 sequence is 16 residues long. The trim removed 2 bases at V and 3 bases at J, leaving 9 bases unmatched. As DNA, the CDR3 is TGTGCCAGCAGCCAACGACGACAGGGGATTAACTACGAGCAGTACTTC. Protein: CASSQRRQGINYEQYF.

The rearrangement uses TRBV4-3 and TRBJ2-2, with TRBD2 matching over 7 bases. The V and J ends lost 4 bases and 1 base, in that order; junction bases with no gene match: 9. The CDR3 extends over 17 amino acids. Germline V lookup: CDR1 LGHNA, CDR2 YSLEER. CDR3 sequence: CASSPPGGGRNTGELFF. CDR3 in DNA: TGCGCCAGCAGCCCCCCGGGGGGAGGCCGGAACACCGGGGAGCTGTTTTTT.

In this sample, this clone turned up a few times. The chain recombines TRBV7-2 with TRBJ2-7; TRBD1 agrees at 8 bases. In germline, CDR1 is SGHTA, CDR2 FQGNSA. V trimming: 1 base; J trimming: 2 bases; junction bases outside the gene matches: 13. The CDR3 has 18 amino acids. In DNA, the CDR3 is TGTGCCAGCAGCTTAGGGCACCCCTGGACAGGGAAAACCTACGAGCAGTACTTC. It specifies CASSLGHPWTGKTYEQYF.

The V gene is TRBV19, the J gene TRBJ2-1; weak D call: TRBD2 (7 bases). V lost 6 bases and J lost 8, with 17 bases in between. CDR1 is LNHDA and CDR2 is SQIVND in the germline V gene (reference sequence). The CDR3 is 14 residues long. CDR3 amino acids: CASRSPRGADEQFF. The CDR3 bases are TGTGCCAGTAGGAGCCCCCGGGGGGCGGATGAGCAGTTCTTC.

The chain employs TRBV27 and TRBJ2-1, with D possibly TRBD1 on 6 matching bases. V lost 6 bases to trimming and J lost 6 bases, with 9 bases between them. This CDR3 region has 12 residues. CDR1 and CDR2 from the germline V gene are MNHEY and SMNVEV (reference sequence). This CDR3 is CASSLTGNEQFF. CDR3 nucleotides: TGTGCCAGCAGCCTGACAGGCAATGAGCAGTTCTTC.

The genes are TRBV6-5 and TRBJ2-3; TRBD2 matches 8 bases. Trimming at V came to 7 bases and at J to 6 bases, leaving 12 bases not matched to a gene. This CDR3 is built from 15 residues. In germline, CDR1 is MNHEY, CDR2 SVGAGI. CDR3: CASKGTSLISDTQYF. CDR3 nucleotides: TGTGCCAGCAAAGGGACTAGTCTGATCTCCGATACGCAGTATTTT.

This clone is a singleton in its sample. J is TRBJ2-7 and V is TRBV7-9; 11 nucleotides line up with TRBD2. V lost 5 bases to trimming and J lost 3 bases; unmatched junction nucleotides: 6. CDR1 is SEHNR and CDR2 is FQNEAQ in the germline V gene (reference sequence). CDR3 length: 15 amino acids. CDR3: CASSQLAGGGYEQYF. The CDR3 DNA reads as TGTGCCAGCAGCCAATTAGCGGGAGGGGGCTACGAGCAGTACTTC.

This chain uses TRBV7-3 with TRBJ2-2, with D possibly being TRBD2 (5 bases). V was clipped by 2 bases and J by 3 bases, with 16 bases between them. This CDR3 comprises 17 residues. The V gene's germline CDR1 is SGHTA and CDR2 FQGTGA. CDR3 in amino acids: CASSLLAGPRHTGELFF. DNA for the CDR3: TGTGCCAGCAGCTTACTGGCGGGCCCGCGACACACCGGGGAGCTGTTTTTT.

The chain employs TRBV11-2 and TRBJ2-1, with 16 bases aligning to TRBD2. Germline V gene lookup returns CDR1 SGHAT and CDR2 FQNNGV. The CDR3 runs 17 residues. The junction had 6 bases not matched to a gene; V was cut back by 4 bases and J by 6 bases. The CDR3 loop reads CASSSRGLAGGGNEQFF. CDR3 nucleotide sequence: TGTGCCAGCAGCTCCAGGGGACTAGCGGGAGGGGGCAATGAGCAGTTCTTC.

This clone was observed a handful of times. Here the CDR3 reads CASSIIRPPTARQVPHNYGYTF. CDR3 nucleotide sequence: TGTGCCAGTAGTATTATCCGACCCCCGACGGCCAGACAGGTGCCACATAACTATGGCTACACCTTC. The V and J genes are TRBV19 and TRBJ1-2; weak D call: TRBD1 (6 bases). The V gene's germline CDR1 is LNHDA and CDR2 SQIVND (reference sequence). This CDR3 contains 22 residues. Trimming cost V 3 bases and J 1 base, with 33 bases left between them.

This chain joins TRBV5-8 and TRBJ2-1, with 7 bases fitting TRBD1. The trim removed 4 bases at V and 4 bases at J, leaving 2 bases unmatched. Germline loops: CDR1 SGHTS, CDR2 YDEGEE. The CDR3 is 13 residues long. The DNA of the CDR3 is TGTGCCAGCAGCCAGACAGGGTACAATGAGCAGTTCTTC. Protein: CASSQTGYNEQFF.

The chain combines TRBV18 with TRBJ2-7; TRBD2 matches at 7 bases. The germline CDR1 and CDR2 sequences are KGHSH and LQKENI. The length of the CDR3 is 15 residues. V gave up 2 bases and J gave up 2 bases; unmatched junction bases: 6. The CDR3 protein is CASSPAIRGAYEQYF. CDR3 coding DNA: TGTGCCAGCTCACCAGCGATACGGGGGGCCTACGAGCAGTACTTC.

This clone appeared a few times. This chain links TRBV28 with TRBJ2-7; no definite D call. The CDR3 has 15 residues. The V gene's germline CDR1 is MDHEN and CDR2 SYDVKM. The V end was cut by 5 bases, the J end by 0 bases, with 14 bases between. CDR3: CASSRRVAASYEQYF. DNA of the CDR3: TGTGCCAGCAGTCGTCGGGTAGCCGCCTCCTACGAGCAGTACTTC.

This clone was counted only a few times. This chain links TRBV19 with TRBJ1-4, with D unresolved. Trimming stripped 5 bases from V and 4 bases from J, with 14 bases between. The CDR3 totals 15 residues. Germline V gene sequence: CDR1 LNHDA, CDR2 SQIVND (reference sequence). Here the CDR3 DNA reads TGTGCCAGTAGTCCCTCCGGGAACTATAATGAAAAACTGTTTTTT. Its protein product is CASSPSGNYNEKLFF.

The genes are TRBV19 and TRBJ1-1; no definite D call. Germline loops: CDR1 LNHDA, CDR2 SQIVND (reference sequence). This CDR3 is 15 amino acids long. The germline V and J ends were trimmed by 5 bases and 1 base, with 14 bases remaining between them. As DNA, the CDR3 is TGTGCCAGTAGTCCCCGGACTCTTCGGAACACTGAAGCTTTCTTT. Translated: CASSPRTLRNTEAFF.

The chain is built from TRBV7-2 and TRBJ2-7, with D unresolved. The V and J ends lost 5 bases and 1 base respectively, with 18 bases between them. From germline, CDR1 is SGHTA and CDR2 FQGNSA. This CDR3 has 16 residues. The CDR3, as DNA: TGTGCCAGCAGCCCAGAACATTCCATATCTTCCTACGAGCAGTACTTC. Its protein is CASSPEHSISSYEQYF.

The rearrangement joins TRBV5-1 to TRBJ1-1, with 7 bases aligning to TRBD1. Germline trimming cut 0 bases from V and 5 bases from J; bases unmatched to any gene: 4. This CDR3 spans 14 amino acids. CDR1 is SGHRS, CDR2 YFSETQ, per germline. In DNA, the CDR3 is TGCGCCAGCAGCTTGGACAGGGGCGAGACTGAAGCTTTCTTT. It yields the protein CASSLDRGETEAFF.

V usage is TRBV7-9 and J usage is TRBJ1-2; the match to TRBD1 covers 9 bases. V shed 5 bases and J 6 bases; nucleotides not matched to a gene: 4. This CDR3 has 13 amino acids. Germline CDR1 SEHNR, CDR2 FQNEAQ (reference sequence). The CDR3 coding sequence is TGTGCCAGCAGCCTAGGGACAGGGAATGGCTACACCTTC. The encoded protein is CASSLGTGNGYTF. Full variable domain (missing parts from reference TRBV7-9 and TRBJ1-2): DTGVSQNPRHKITKRGQNVTFRCDPISEHNRLYWYRQTLGQGPEFLTYFQNEAQLEKSRLLSDRFSAERPKGSFSTLEIQRTEQGDSAMYLCASSLGTGNGYTFGSGTRLTVV.

The rearrangement uses TRBV6-5 and TRBJ2-3, with 10 positions matching TRBD1. Germline V gene data show CDR1 as MNHEY and CDR2 as SVGAGI. This CDR3 contains 15 residues. The J segment lost 7 bases and the V segment lost 0 bases, leaving 4 bases of the junction unmatched. CDR3 sequence: CASSYSRDRGHTQYF. CDR3 nucleotides: TGTGCCAGCAGTTACTCCCGGGACAGGGGTCATACGCAGTATTTT.

For the CDR3, the DNA is TGCGCCAGCAGCCAAGAGCCCCCCGGGACAGCTTTCTACGAGCAGTACTTC. As protein: CASSQEPPGTAFYEQYF. The rearrangement links TRBV4-1 to TRBJ2-7, with 7 bases fitting TRBD1. Trimming took 0 bases from V and 3 from J; bases not matched to a gene: 11. CDR1 and CDR2 (germline): MGHRA, YSYEKL. This CDR3 comprises 17 residues.